These T cell receptor beta chains were read from a single sample in a study of shared clonotypes between healthy human individuals. Assay used: immunoSEQ multiplex PCR; TCRdb lists only in-frame clones, some missing. This sample has more than 2,000,000 clones, with over 85% found just once. The material sequenced was naive CD4+ T cells sorted from blood. These receptors were obtained from a man between 18 and 35 years old in good health. Each CDR3 is given with its conserved first and last residue. The D gene is left open where the match is weak. For some rows the clone size is stated as once, few or many, or as a class when expanded; others skip it.

.,TRBV12-5,TRBJ1-6,few,CASPIPDGSPLHF,TGTGCTAGTCCAATACCCGATGGTTCACCCCTCCACTTT
TRBD1,TRBV4-1,TRBJ1-5,few,CASSRTGLNQPQHF,TGCGCCAGCAGCCGGACAGGGCTAAATCAGCCCCAGCATTTT
.,TRBV6-1,TRBJ2-4,.,CASSETARGLDIQYF,TGTGCCAGCAGTGAAACAGCCAGAGGTTTGGACATTCAGTACTTC
.,TRBV4-3,TRBJ2-1,.,CASSQVIRGYNEQFF,TGCGCCAGCAGCCAAGTTATCCGGGGATACAATGAGCAGTTCTTC
.,TRBV18,TRBJ1-2,.,CASSPGEGYGYTF,TGTGCCAGCTCACCGGGTGAAGGGTATGGCTACACCTTC
.,TRBV15,TRBJ1-1,.,CATSREGGTEAFF,TGTGCCACCAGCAGAGAGGGAGGCACTGAAGCTTTCTTT
.,TRBV6-6,TRBJ2-7,.,CASSYARGNEQYF,TGTGCCAGCAGTTACGCCAGGGGTAACGAGCAGTACTTC
.,TRBV6-6,TRBJ2-1,.,CASSYSAEAEQFF,TGTGCCAGCAGTTACTCGGCGGAGGCTGAGCAGTTCTTC
.,TRBV7-8,TRBJ2-7,.,CASSSAAYEQYF,TGTGCCAGCAGCTCTGCCGCCTACGAGCAGTACTTC
TRBD1,TRBV30,TRBJ1-5,.,CAWGQGDNQPQHF,TGTGCCTGGGGACAGGGAGACAATCAGCCCCAGCATTTT